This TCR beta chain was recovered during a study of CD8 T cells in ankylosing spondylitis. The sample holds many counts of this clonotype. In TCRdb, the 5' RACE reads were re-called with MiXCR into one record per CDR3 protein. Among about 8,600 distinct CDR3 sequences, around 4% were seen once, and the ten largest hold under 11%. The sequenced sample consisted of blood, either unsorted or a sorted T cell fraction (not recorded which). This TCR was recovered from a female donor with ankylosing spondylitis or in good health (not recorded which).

For the CDR3, the DNA is TGTGCCAGCAGCATGCTGGGGGGCAATCAGCCCCAGCATTTT. Protein product: CASSMLGGNQPQHF. The gene calls are TRBV9 and TRBJ1-5; the D gene is possibly TRBD1 (5 bases). The CDR3 contains 14 residues. Trimming took 4 bases from V and 2 from J, leaving 10 bases between them. Germline CDR1 and CDR2: SGDLS and YYNGEE.